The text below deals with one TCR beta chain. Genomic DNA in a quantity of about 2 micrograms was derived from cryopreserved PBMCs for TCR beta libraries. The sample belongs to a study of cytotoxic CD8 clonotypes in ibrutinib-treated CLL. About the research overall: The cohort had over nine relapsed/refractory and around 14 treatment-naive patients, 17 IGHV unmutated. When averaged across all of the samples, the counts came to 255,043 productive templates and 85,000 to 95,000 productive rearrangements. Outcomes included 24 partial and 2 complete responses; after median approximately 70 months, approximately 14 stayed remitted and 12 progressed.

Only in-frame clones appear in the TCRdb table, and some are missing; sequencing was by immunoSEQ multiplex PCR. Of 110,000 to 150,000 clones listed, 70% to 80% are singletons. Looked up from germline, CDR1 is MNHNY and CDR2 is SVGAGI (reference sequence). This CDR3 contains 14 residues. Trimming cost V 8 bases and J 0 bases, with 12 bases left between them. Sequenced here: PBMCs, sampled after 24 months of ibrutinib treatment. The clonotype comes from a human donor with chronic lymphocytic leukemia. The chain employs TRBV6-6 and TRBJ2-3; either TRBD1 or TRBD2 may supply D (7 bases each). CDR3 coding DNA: TGTGCCAGCCCCAGGGGGGGGAGCACAGATACGCAGTATTTT. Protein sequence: CASPRGGSTDTQYF.